This T cell receptor beta chain emerged from a study of T cell clonality in common variable immunodeficiency. Study-wide results and caveats: Reportedly, TCR beta sequences from common variable immunodeficiency showed fewer deletions and N-nucleotide insertions. What drives increased CVID clonality needs T cell subpopulation sequencing. Repertoire-complication correlations in CVID were limited by patient heterogeneity. TCRbeta clonality was increased in CVID versus healthy controls.

Trimming took 0 bases from V and 6 from J; bases not matched to a gene: 5. Germline V gene lookup returns CDR1 SGHVS and CDR2 FQNEAQ. The CDR3 has 15 amino acids. This clone turned up a few times. Its target is not known. The CDR3 goes on 3 residues after the read ends, and that part is filled in from the germline J gene. Heparinized whole blood, about 5 to 8.5 ml, came from each donor. Method: immunoSEQ multiplex PCR; TCRdb's copy keeps in-frame clones and lacks some. The record shows under 40,000 clones for this sample, with no singletons present. V is TRBV7-8 and J is TRBJ2-7, with 10 bases that match TRBD1. This TCR was recovered from a human donor with common variable immunodeficiency. The sample taken for sequencing was peripheral blood mononuclear cells. The covered CDR3 bases are TGTGCCAGCAGCTTAGCCGGGACAGGGGTCTCCGAG. Protein sequence: CASSLAGTGVSE. The complete CDR3 reads CASSLAGTGVSEQYF.